The next 15 T cell receptor beta chains were all read from a single sample in a study of blood T cells in healthy people across ages. Then a second PCR, running roughly 6 to 11 cycles, was carried out with a sample-barcoded 5' primer and a J-beta primer mix. TCRdb recomputed calls from the 5' RACE reads with MiXCR, one row per CDR3 protein. Here the sample spans around 320,000 distinct CDR3 sequences, around 27% being singletons. Specimen: blood. These receptors all stem from a woman aged 65 to 85 in good health.

The genes are TRBV4-1 and TRBJ2-5, with 8 bases matching TRBD2. The J call may be incorrect, as the DNA end agrees better with TRBJ2-7. Germline CDR1 MGHRA, CDR2 YSYEKL. The CDR3 is 17 residues long. The CDR3 bases are TGCGCCAGCAGCCAAGCTTCCCGAGCGGGAGAAGACTACGAGCAGTACTTC. This encodes CASSQASRAGEDYEQYF.

CDR3 coding DNA: TGTGCCAGCACCGAAGAGGGACAGCGACCCTATGGCTACACCTTC. Protein: CASTEEGQRPYGYTF. This rearrangement joins TRBV6-1 to TRBJ1-2; 7 bases are shared with TRBD1. The J segment lost 4 bases and the V segment lost 7 bases, leaving 12 bases of the junction unmatched. The germline gives CDR1 MNHNS, CDR2 SASEGT. CDR3 length: 15 residues.

The V gene is TRBV7-2, the J gene TRBJ1-1; no clear D. This CDR3 spans 13 amino acids. From germline, CDR1 is SGHTA and CDR2 FQGNSA. The ends were cut back, 7 bases at V and 4 bases at J, with 13 bases in the middle. In nucleotides, the CDR3 is TGTGCCAGCAACCGATTGTTCGGCACTGAAGCTTTCTTT. Its translation is CASNRLFGTEAFF.

In this sample, this clonotype turned up many times. The rearrangement links TRBV29-1 to TRBJ2-1; possibly TRBD1 for D (5 bases). V lost 7 bases and J lost 6, with 13 bases in between. CDR3 length equals 12 residues. Germline CDR1 SQVTM, CDR2 ANQGSEA. In DNA form, the CDR3 reads TGCAGCGCAACAGGACCTCTCAATGAGCAGTTCTTC. Translating it yields CSATGPLNEQFF.

The chain carries TRBV6-2 or TRBV6-3 and TRBJ2-1; TRBD2 is a possible D gene (5 bases). Deletions cut 7 bases from V and 0 bases from J, with 16 bases between. The CDR3 contains 16 residues. Per germline, CDR1 MNHEY and CDR2 SVGEGT. Here the CDR3 reads CASISTRTLSYNEQFF. The CDR3 DNA reads as TGTGCCAGCATATCTACTAGAACTCTCTCCTACAATGAGCAGTTCTTC.

This clonotype was counted only a few times. The DNA for the CDR3 is TGTGCCATCAGCCCAGGGTATGGCTACACCTTC. Amino acid sequence: CAISPGYGYTF. The gene calls are TRBV10-3 and TRBJ1-2; possibly TRBD1 for D (5 bases). Trimming took off 6 bases at V and 5 bases at J, with 7 bases between the two ends. Per the germline V gene, CDR1 is ENHRY and CDR2 is SYGVKD. The CDR3 is made up of 11 amino acids.

The gene calls are TRBV6-2 or TRBV6-3 and TRBJ2-7; 7 bases agree with TRBD2. Germline V CDR1 and CDR2: MNHEY, SVGEGT. The V gene end was trimmed by 5 bases and the J gene end by 3 bases; junction bases not matched to a gene: 13. This CDR3 comprises 16 residues. The CDR3 coding sequence is TGTGCCAGCAGTGCCCCCAGAGCGGGGATCGGCTACGAGCAGTACTTC. Translating gives CASSAPRAGIGYEQYF.

This chain links TRBV6-2 or TRBV6-3 with TRBJ1-1, with no clear D. In germline, CDR1 is MNHEY, CDR2 SVGEGT. V lost 6 bases and J 4 bases, leaving 9 bases between the germline ends. The CDR3 is made up of 12 amino acids. In DNA, the CDR3 is TGTGCCAGCAGCCCGCATGGCACTGAAGCTTTCTTT. Residues: CASSPHGTEAFF.

There are a few counts of this clonotype. The rearrangement joins TRBV5-1 to TRBJ2-5, with 8 bases matching TRBD1. The assigned J gene may be wrong: the sequence end matches TRBJ2-7 better. This CDR3 has 14 amino acids. Germline V gene lookup returns CDR1 SGHRS and CDR2 YFSETQ. The CDR3 sequence: CASSLQGASYEQYF. CDR3 DNA: TGCGCCAGCAGCTTGCAGGGGGCAAGCTACGAGCAGTACTTC.

The rearrangement uses TRBV5-1 and TRBJ1-4; 8 nucleotides line up with TRBD1. This CDR3 is 16 amino acids long. Germline-derived CDR1 and CDR2 are SGHRS and YFSETQ. V lost 2 bases to trimming and J lost 8 bases; unmatched junction nucleotides: 11. CDR3 loop: CASSFVQTGVAEKLFF. The CDR3 DNA reads as TGCGCCAGCAGCTTCGTCCAGACAGGGGTGGCGGAAAAACTGTTTTTT.

The gene calls are TRBV20-1 and TRBJ2-3; perhaps TRBD2 as D (6 bases). The germline V gene encodes CDR1 DFQATT and CDR2 SNEGSKA (reference sequence). This CDR3 has 15 amino acids. V shed 7 bases and J shed 2 bases, with 19 bases lying between them. The CDR3 DNA is TGCAGTGTCCTCCCCCTAGCGCAGAACACAGATACGCAGTATTTT. Translating gives CSVLPLAQNTDTQYF.

The chain carries TRBV10-1 and TRBJ2-5; 8 bases agree with TRBD1. The CDR3 covers 16 residues. V shed 2 bases and J 1 base; nucleotides not matched to a gene: 6. CDR1 and CDR2 (germline): WNHNN, SYGVQD (reference sequence). The CDR3 DNA sequence: TGCGCCAGCAGTGAGGGGACAGGATTTTCCCAAGAGACCCAGTACTTC. Its protein product is CASSEGTGFSQETQYF.

The sample holds many counts of this clonotype. The rearrangement uses TRBV4-2 and TRBJ1-2, with a weak D call TRBD1 (5 bases). V lost 0 bases, J lost 2 bases, and 13 bases lay in between. This CDR3 comprises 16 residues. Germline V gene data show CDR1 as LGHNA and CDR2 as YNFKEQ. The CDR3 DNA sequence: TGTGCCAGCAGCCAAGAGGCCCAGGGCCTGAACTATGGCTACACCTTC. Protein sequence: CASSQEAQGLNYGYTF.

This clonotype was seen more than once but under ten times. The gene calls are TRBV5-6 and TRBJ1-1, with 11 bases identical to TRBD1. The CDR3 covers 16 residues. CDR1 SGHDT and CDR2 YYEEEE come from the germline V gene. V lost 4 bases, J lost 4 bases, and 9 bases stayed unmatched. Here the CDR3 reads CASSPDRGRRGTEAFF. CDR3 nucleotides: TGTGCCAGCAGCCCGGACAGGGGGCGAAGGGGCACTGAAGCTTTCTTT.

This chain joins TRBV12-5 and TRBJ2-5, with TRBD1 matching over 10 bases. The junction had 3 bases not matched to a gene; V was cut back by 5 bases and J by 3 bases. The CDR3 has 14 amino acids. Germline values: CDR1 LGHNT, CDR2 FRNRAP. CDR3 nucleotide sequence: TGTGCTAGTGGTCCCGGGACAGGGGAAGAGACCCAGTACTTC. It yields the protein CASGPGTGEETQYF.